The entry that follows covers one T cell receptor (beta chain) sequence. Its antigen is undetermined. The record originates from a study of blood T cells in healthy people across ages. Study summary: Every two T cells gave about one barcoded beta molecule via template switching. Findings of the study overall: Measured against age, TCR beta diversity per million T cells decreased in a roughly linear manner.

Total RNA extraction produced at least 5.5 micrograms (per sample) for the study. Germline assignment: CDR1 SQVTM and CDR2 ANQGSEA. The V and J ends lost 0 bases and 5 bases respectively, with 13 bases between them. CDR3 length: 15 residues. A J-beta primer mix and a sample-barcoded 5' primer were used in a second PCR of roughly 6 to 12 cycles. A 12-random-nucleotide template-switch adaptor tagged each cDNA molecule. TCRdb independently ran MiXCR on the 5' RACE reads; one entry per CDR3 protein. The sample holds roughly 2 million distinct CDR3 sequences, approximately 50% seen once. Source material: blood. The chain recombines TRBV29-1 with TRBJ1-4; tentative D call: TRBD1 (6 bases). This receptor was identified in a woman aged 40 to 50 in good health. CDR3: CSVEEEAGENEKLFF. The CDR3 DNA follows: TGCAGCGTTGAAGAGGAGGCAGGGGAGAATGAAAAACTGTTTTTT.